The 24 T cell receptor beta chains given below trace back to one sample, sequenced in a study of blood T cell repertoires in COVID-19. Libraries were prepared by immunoSEQ multiplex PCR; TCRdb keeps only in-frame clonotypes and omits some of them. The sample carries 77,000 or so clones, 83% recorded once. Material: peripheral blood. These TCRs come from an older woman with acute or convalescent COVID-19.

The chain couples TRBV7-6 to TRBJ1-1; no clear D gene. Looked up from germline, CDR1 is SGHVS and CDR2 is FNYEAQ. CDR3 length: 12 amino acids. Between the trimmed V and J ends, which lost 8 bases and 3 bases, there was a span of 10 bases. In nucleotides, the CDR3 is TGTGCCAGCCAGGATTTGGACACTGAAGCTTTCTTT. Translation: CASQDLDTEAFF.

This clone appeared once. The gene calls are TRBV7-2 and TRBJ2-1; perhaps TRBD1 as D (6 bases). Trimming pared 0 bases from V and 6 bases from J, leaving 9 bases between. This CDR3 contains 14 residues. Germline loops: CDR1 SGHTA, CDR2 FQGNSA. The CDR3 region has the DNA TGTGCCAGCAGCTTAGCCCAGGGGACCAATGAGCAGTTCTTC. Protein: CASSLAQGTNEQFF.

This chain uses TRBV7-6 with TRBJ2-2; 13 bases map to TRBD2. This CDR3 contains 20 residues. CDR1 is SGHVS and CDR2 is FNYEAQ in the germline V gene. Trimming at V came to 5 bases and at J to 6 bases, leaving 18 bases not matched to a gene. The CDR3 nucleotides are TGTGCCAGCAGCCCAGATCTCGGACTAGCGGGGGTCCGAAGGGCCGGGGAGCTGTTTTTT. Amino acid sequence: CASSPDLGLAGVRRAGELFF. Full variable domain (outside the CDR3, taken from reference TRBV7-6 and TRBJ2-2): GAGVSQSPRYKVTKRGQDVALRCDPISGHVSLYWYRQALGQGPEFLTYFNYEAQQDKSGLPNDRFSAERPEGSISTLTIQRTEQRDSAMYRCASSPDLGLAGVRRAGELFFGEGSRLTVL.

V and J are TRBV14 and TRBJ2-1; 8 nucleotides match TRBD2. J gave up 4 bases and V 4 bases, and 15 bases lay outside the gene matches. The CDR3 covers 18 residues. The germline CDR1 and CDR2 sequences are SGHDN and FVKESK. CDR3 sequence: CASSPAGGVLGRYNEQFF. The CDR3 DNA reads TGTGCCAGCAGCCCCGCCGGGGGGGTCCTCGGAAGGTACAATGAGCAGTTCTTC.

J is TRBJ1-2 and V is TRBV28; 11 bases line up with TRBD1. The CDR3 has 14 amino acids. Germline CDR1 is MDHEN and CDR2 is SYDVKM. V gave up 6 bases and J gave up 5 bases; unmatched junction bases: 5. The CDR3 sequence is CASRGQGVRYGYTF. DNA of the CDR3: TGTGCCAGCAGGGGACAGGGGGTGAGGTATGGCTACACCTTC.

J is TRBJ1-5 and V is TRBV2, with unresolved D. The germline V gene encodes CDR1 SNHLY and CDR2 FYNNEI. The CDR3 runs to 13 residues. Trimming left V 0 bases short and J 4 bases short, with 4 bases between. CDR3 coding DNA: TGTGCCAGCAGTGAAGCTCTTAATCAGCCCCAGCATTTT. Encoded protein: CASSEALNQPQHF.

The table lists this clone with a few counts. Different DNA sequences within this sample yield the same CDR3. The genes are TRBV18 and TRBJ1-6; no clear D gene. The CDR3 has 16 amino acids. Looked up from germline, CDR1 is KGHSH and CDR2 is LQKENI. The V end was cut by 2 bases, the J end by 10 bases, with 18 bases between. DNA for the CDR3: TGTGCCAGCTCACCAGAGACCGGGCAAGGGAGGTCACCCCTCCACTTT. It specifies CASSPETGQGRSPLHF.

This clone occurred once. The rearrangement uses TRBV7-3 and TRBJ2-1, with D unclear. V lost 1 base and J lost 10, with 8 bases in between. CDR1 is SGHTA and CDR2 is FQGTGA in the germline V gene. This CDR3 has 12 amino acids. The CDR3 region has the DNA TGTGCCAGCAGCTTAATCCTCGGGGAGCAGTTCTTC. This sequence encodes CASSLILGEQFF.

This chain links TRBV7-2 with TRBJ1-1, with D perhaps matching TRBD1 (6 bases). Germline V lookup: CDR1 SGHTA, CDR2 FQGNSA. V lost 4 bases, J lost 6 bases, and 18 bases lay in between. The CDR3 is made up of 15 amino acids. The CDR3, as DNA: TGTGCCAGCAGCTCACCCACAGGGCAATGGCCTGAAGCTTTCTTT. Its translation: CASSSPTGQWPEAFF.

The V gene is TRBV3-1 (or the pseudogene TRBV3-2), the J gene TRBJ1-2, with TRBD1 identical over 10 bases. This CDR3 is built from 15 residues. The V and J ends lost 4 bases and 7 bases, in that order; junction bases with no gene match: 9. Germline lookup yields CDR1 LGHDT and CDR2 YNNKEL (reference sequence). The CDR3 loop is CASSPGQGGLGGYTF. The CDR3 DNA is TGTGCCAGCAGCCCCGGACAGGGGGGATTAGGTGGCTACACCTTC.

The table lists this clone with a count of one. V gene TRBV7-3 combines with J gene TRBJ2-2, with D possibly TRBD1 on 6 matching bases. This CDR3 has 15 amino acids. The germline V gene encodes CDR1 SGHTA and CDR2 FQGTGA. V shed 4 bases and J shed 0 bases, with 9 bases lying between them. DNA of the CDR3: TGTGCCAGCAGCTGGGACACATCGAACACCGGGGAGCTGTTTTTT. It encodes CASSWDTSNTGELFF.

The rearrangement joins TRBV6-5 to TRBJ1-2; no reliable D call. CDR3 length: 13 residues. Per germline, CDR1 MNHEY and CDR2 SVGAGI. Trimming stripped 4 bases from V and 3 bases from J, with 9 bases between. DNA for the CDR3: TGTGCCAGCAGTTTAGACCAGGACTATGGCTACACCTTC. As protein: CASSLDQDYGYTF.

DNA of the CDR3: TGTGCCAGCATCAAAGGACAGGATTTCTGGAGTGGTCATTCACCCCTCCACTTT. It encodes CASIKGQDFWSGHSPLHF. V and J are TRBV21-1 and TRBJ1-6; TRBD1, as called in the table, went unchecked against the DNA. TRBV21-1 is classified as a pseudogene. The CDR3 runs to 18 residues.

The V call is TRBV6-5, the J call TRBJ1-1, with D maybe TRBD1 (5 bases). The V gene's germline CDR1 is MNHEY and CDR2 SVGAGI. Between the trimmed V and J ends, which lost 2 bases and 1 base, there was a span of 11 bases. This CDR3 has 15 amino acids. CDR3 in amino acids: CASSYDLRANTEAFF. For the CDR3, the DNA is TGTGCCAGCAGTTACGATCTCAGGGCGAACACTGAAGCTTTCTTT.

This clone was observed a handful of times. The chain has TRBV5-5 and TRBJ1-2; 11 bases line up with TRBD1. J lost 8 bases, V lost 5 bases, and 11 bases had no gene match. Germline CDR1 and CDR2: SGHKS and YYEKEE (reference sequence). CDR3 length: 15 residues. The CDR3 DNA follows: TGTGCCAGCAGGTTGATAGGGACAGGGGGAAGAGGCTACACCTTC. Protein product: CASRLIGTGGRGYTF. The whole variable domain, filled in from reference TRBV5-5 and TRBJ1-2, reads DAGVTQSPTHLIKTRGQQVTLRCSPISGHKSVSWYQQVLGQGPQFIFQYYEKEERGRGNFPDRFSARQFPNYSSELNVNALLLGDSALYLCASRLIGTGGRGYTFGSGTRLTVV.

V usage is TRBV3-1 (or the pseudogene TRBV3-2) and J usage is TRBJ2-2; TRBD1 matches 9 bases. Germline loops: CDR1 LGHDT, CDR2 YNNKEL (reference sequence). V was clipped by 6 bases and J by 4 bases; unmatched bases: 12. CDR3 length equals 17 residues. The CDR3 DNA reads TGTGCCAGCAGTCTCAACAGGGGGCTAGTCGGCACCGGGGAGCTGTTTTTT. It yields the protein CASSLNRGLVGTGELFF.

This rearrangement joins TRBV7-8 to TRBJ2-7, with no clear D. Germline assignment: CDR1 SGHVS and CDR2 FQNEAQ. The CDR3 is 14 residues long. V was pared by 5 bases and J by 1 base, with 12 bases between. CDR3 nucleotides: TGTGCCAGCAGCCGAGATCGGTATTCCTACGAGCAGTACTTC. Its protein is CASSRDRYSYEQYF.

CDR3 nucleotides: TGTGCCAGCAGTTCCGGGAGCCAAGAGACCCAGTACTTC. It is translated as CASSSGSQETQYF. The gene calls are TRBV12-3 or TRBV12-4 and TRBJ2-5; perhaps TRBD2 as D (6 bases). The V gene lost 4 bases and the J gene lost 1 base, with 7 bases spanning the gap. The CDR3 totals 13 residues.

The chain is built from TRBV25-1 and TRBJ1-3; 8 bases map to TRBD1. Trimming took 3 bases from V and 6 from J; bases not matched to a gene: 13. Germline assignment: CDR1 MGHDK and CDR2 SYGVNS. The CDR3 sequence is 17 residues long. In DNA form, the CDR3 reads TGTGCCAGCAGTGAGAACTTCGGGACAGGAGGTGAAAACACCATATATTTT. It encodes CASSENFGTGGENTIYF.

As DNA, the CDR3 is TGTGCCAGCAGCGTAGCGGTCGGGGGGCCAACAGATACGCAGTATTTT. Residues: CASSVAVGGPTDTQYF. J is TRBJ2-3 and V is TRBV9; perhaps TRBD2 as D (7 bases). Per the germline V gene, CDR1 is SGDLS and CDR2 is YYNGEE. The CDR3 length is 16 residues. V shed 0 bases and J shed 3 bases, with 14 bases lying between them.

The V call is TRBV19, the J call TRBJ1-5; maybe TRBD1 (5 bases). V dropped 5 bases and J dropped 4 bases, with 21 bases sitting between them. The CDR3 is made up of 17 amino acids. The V gene's germline CDR1 is LNHDA and CDR2 SQIVND (reference sequence). CDR3 sequence (DNA): TGTGCCAGTAGTTGGCGAACACGGGGGGGAAGAAATCAGCCCCAGCATTTT. This encodes CASSWRTRGGRNQPQHF.

This chain uses TRBV20-1 with TRBJ1-1; D is undetermined. Deletions cut 3 bases from V and 6 bases from J, with 8 bases between. CDR3 length equals 11 residues. Germline V gives CDR1 DFQATT, CDR2 SNEGSKA (reference sequence). Written as DNA, the CDR3 is TGCAGTGCTAGCCCGGCGGCTGAAGCTTTCTTT. Protein: CSASPAAEAFF.

The V gene is TRBV4-1, the J gene TRBJ2-1; TRBD2 agrees at 7 bases. The germline CDR1 and CDR2 sequences are MGHRA and YSYEKL. This CDR3 region has 15 residues. The V and J ends lost 4 bases and 2 bases, in that order; junction bases with no gene match: 5. The CDR3 bases are TGCGCCAGCAGCCTCTCGGCGGGGGCCTACAATGAGCAGTTCTTC. The encoded protein is CASSLSAGAYNEQFF.

The J gene is TRBJ1-2, the V gene TRBV19; D is ambiguous. CDR3 length: 17 residues. The germline V gene has CDR1 LNHDA and CDR2 SQIVND (reference sequence). Between the trimmed V and J ends, which lost 3 bases and 4 bases, there was a span of 21 bases. The CDR3 sequence: CASSIGDQRSAGYGYTF. CDR3 in DNA: TGTGCCAGTAGTATCGGCGATCAACGGTCGGCGGGCTATGGCTACACCTTC.